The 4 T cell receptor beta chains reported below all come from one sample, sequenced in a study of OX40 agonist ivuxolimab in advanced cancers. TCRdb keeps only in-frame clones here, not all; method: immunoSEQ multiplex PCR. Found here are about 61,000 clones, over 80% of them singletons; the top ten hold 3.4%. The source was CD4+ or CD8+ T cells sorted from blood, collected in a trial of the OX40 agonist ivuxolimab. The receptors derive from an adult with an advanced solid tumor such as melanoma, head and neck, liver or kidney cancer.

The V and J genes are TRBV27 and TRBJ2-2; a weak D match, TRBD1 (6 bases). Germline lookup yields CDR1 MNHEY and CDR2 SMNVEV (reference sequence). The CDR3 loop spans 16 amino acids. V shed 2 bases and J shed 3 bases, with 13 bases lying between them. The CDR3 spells CASSLERGTYTGELFF. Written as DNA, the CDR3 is TGTGCCAGCAGTTTAGAGAGGGGGACCTACACCGGGGAGCTGTTTTTT.

CDR3 nucleotide sequence: TGTGCCAGCCGCTGGGGGGGGCGTAACTATGGCTACACCTTC. Amino acids: CASRWGGRNYGYTF. This chain connects TRBV11-2 to TRBJ1-2; weak D call: TRBD1 (6 bases). Per germline, CDR1 SGHAT and CDR2 FQNNGV. V dropped 8 bases and J dropped 1 base, with 14 bases sitting between them. This CDR3 is built from 14 residues.

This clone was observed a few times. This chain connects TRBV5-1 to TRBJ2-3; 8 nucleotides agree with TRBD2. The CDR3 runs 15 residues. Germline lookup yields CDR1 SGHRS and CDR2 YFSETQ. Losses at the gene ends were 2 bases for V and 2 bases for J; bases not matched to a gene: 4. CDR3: CASSFQRGLTDTQYF. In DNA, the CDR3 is TGCGCCAGCAGCTTCCAGCGGGGGCTCACAGATACGCAGTATTTT.

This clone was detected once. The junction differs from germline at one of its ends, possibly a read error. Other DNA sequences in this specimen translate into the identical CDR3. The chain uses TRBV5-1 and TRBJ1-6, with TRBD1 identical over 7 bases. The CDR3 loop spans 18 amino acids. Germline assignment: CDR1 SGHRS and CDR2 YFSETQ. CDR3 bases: TGCGCCAGCAGCTTGAGAGAACAGGGGACGGCCTATAATTCGCCCCTCCACTTT. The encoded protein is CASSLREQGTAYNSPLHF.